This entry describes one T cell receptor beta chain. The antigen is undetermined. The data derive from a study of shared clonotypes between healthy human individuals. Source study methods: Filtering differed because ImmunoSEQ produced junction-only sequences that carried no quality scores. The data were produced by immunoSEQ multiplex PCR, yet TCRdb's version contains in-frame clones alone and is incomplete. V, J and clone size were drawn from that table, and D and trimming were deduced from the DNA. The table records about 2.3 million clones, approximately 90% of them present only once. Study-level points and caveats: Researchers found naive subsets generally carried larger estimated richness than memory subsets.

CDR3 length: 14 residues. Looked up from germline, CDR1 is SNHLY and CDR2 is FYNNEI. Trimming took off 3 bases at V and 3 bases at J, with 11 bases between the two ends. The chain uses TRBV2 and TRBJ1-2, with D possibly being TRBD1 (6 bases). Sequences were obtained from naive CD4+ T cells from PBMCs. The subset denotes: CD45RA+ positively selected. The origin of this receptor is a man aged 18 to 29 in good health. Some clones in this sample may be carry-over from other donors' samples. CDR3 sequence reads: CASSDWGGDYGYTF. In nucleotides, the CDR3 is TGTGCCAGCAGTGACTGGGGGGGCGACTATGGCTACACCTTC.